The T cell receptor (beta chain) described here comes from a study of shared clonotypes between healthy human individuals. Study-level results: Some clonotypes were shared by all four sorted-subset donors, while others were not shared. The non-shared ones had lower generation probabilities than the shared ones.

As for this clone: Its antigen is undetermined.

For every subset, genomic DNA was evenly distributed across several immunoSEQ plates. The assay was immunoSEQ multiplex PCR, and TCRdb's table has in-frame clones only and misses some. The sample has about 2.4 million clones; more than 85% are singletons. The ends were cut back, 4 bases at V and 2 bases at J, with 12 bases in the middle. Looked up from germline, CDR1 is SNHLY and CDR2 is FYNNEI. CDR3 length: 15 residues. The sequence was collected from a man between 18 and 35 years old in good health. Some clones in this sample may be carry-over from other donors' samples. The chain links TRBV2 to TRBJ1-3; tentative D call: TRBD1 (6 bases). The source material was naive CD4+ T cells from PBMCs. The subset: CD45RA+ positively selected. In DNA, the CDR3 is TGTGCCAGCAGTGGAAGCGGGGGCCCTGGAAACACCATATATTTT. Amino acids: CASSGSGGPGNTIYF.